Listed below are T cell receptor beta chains from one sample, sequenced in a study of T cell responses to AZD1222 COVID-19 vaccine. The data were produced by immunoSEQ multiplex PCR, yet TCRdb's version contains in-frame clones alone and is incomplete. This sample has some 140,000 clones, with approximately 93% found just once. Specimen: peripheral blood, collected on day 0 of AZD1222 vaccination. Receptors were obtained from an adult in good health. The CDR3 runs from the conserved cysteine through the conserved F or W. The order of the fields is V gene, J gene, D gene, clone size, CDR3 DNA, CDR3 protein. D genes are given only for firm matches. A clone size is listed for some rows: how often the clone was seen (once, few, many), or a class if it is expanded.

TRBV11-2	TRBJ2-7	NA	NA	TGTGCCAGCAGCTTAGACAATCCCCAATCCTACGAGCAGTACTTC	CASSLDNPQSYEQYF
TRBV5-1	TRBJ1-1	NA	few	TGCGCCAGTCGACAGGCAACTACAGACACTGAAGCTTTCTTT	CASRQATTDTEAFF
TRBV19	TRBJ2-1	TRBD2	NA	TGTGCCAGTAGCCCCGGGGGGGAGGCCTACAATGAGCAGTTCTTC	CASSPGGEAYNEQFF
TRBV6-5	TRBJ2-5	NA	NA	TGTGCCAGCAGTTACTTGACAGGACAAGAGACCCAGTACTTC	CASSYLTGQETQYF
TRBV12-3/TRBV12-4	TRBJ2-7	NA	NA	TGTGCCAGCAGTCCGACGGCTTTCGCGCAGTACTTC	CASSPTAFAQYF
TRBV10-1	TRBJ1-3	NA	NA	TGCGCCAGCAGTGAGTTTGGCAGGGAGGTTGGAAACACCATATATTTT	CASSEFGREVGNTIYF
TRBV7-2	TRBJ2-5	NA	NA	TGTGCCAGCAGCATCGGGTACCACCAAGAGACCCAGTACTTC	CASSIGYHQETQYF
TRBV7-9	TRBJ1-2	TRBD1	NA	TGTGCCAGCAGCGCTAGCGACAGGGGCAACGATGGCTACACCTTC	CASSASDRGNDGYTF
TRBV18	TRBJ2-3	TRBD2	NA	TGTGCCAGCTCACCAACCAGCGGGACCACAGATACGCAGTATTTT	CASSPTSGTTDTQYF
TRBV5-5	TRBJ2-7	NA	NA	TGTGCCAGCAGCCTGGGGTTGGGGTCGGATAGCTACGAGCAGTACTTC	CASSLGLGSDSYEQYF
TRBV28	TRBJ1-3	NA	NA	TGTGCCAGCAGTTTACGGGGGGCGATAGGAAACACCATATATTTT	CASSLRGAIGNTIYF
TRBV11-2	TRBJ1-4	NA	NA	TGTGCCAGCAGCCGAGGGGAAAAACTGTTTTTT	CASSRGEKLFF
TRBV4-1	TRBJ2-6	TRBD1	NA	TGCGCCAGCAGCCAAGAGCAGGGGGTTCCTGGGGCCAACGTCCTGACTTTC	CASSQEQGVPGANVLTF
TRBV27	TRBJ1-5	NA	NA	TGTGCCAGCAGTTTAAGCCGGGACTCCATACCGCCCCAGCATTTT	CASSLSRDSIPPQHF
TRBV28	TRBJ1-6	NA	NA	TGTGCCAGCAGTCCCGGCGGGGGAGGAAATTCACCCCTCCACTTT	CASSPGGGGNSPLHF
TRBV20-1	TRBJ2-1	TRBD1	NA	TGCAGTGCTAGTTTAGCCGGGACAGCGAGTAAATACGTGAGCTCCTACAATGAGCAGTTCTTC	CSASLAGTASKYVSSYNEQFF
TRBV6-6	TRBJ1-4	NA	NA	TGTGCCAGCAGTTGGGACCGGGAGAGTAATGAAAAACTGTTTTTT	CASSWDRESNEKLFF
TRBV12-5	TRBJ1-2	NA	NA	TGTGCTAGTGGTTTGCAAGGGTTCCAAGATGGCTACACCTTC	CASGLQGFQDGYTF
TRBV15	TRBJ2-7	TRBD2	NA	TGTGCCACCAGCAGAGATTATGCTGGACTAGGGGACGAGCAGTACTTC	CATSRDYAGLGDEQYF
TRBV4-3	TRBJ2-7	NA	NA	TGCGCCAGCGGGCTGGAGACGGGATCCTACGAGCAGTACTTC	CASGLETGSYEQYF
TRBV7-2	TRBJ1-1	NA	few	TGTGCCAGCAGCTTAGGAGTCGGACTTAACACTGAAGCTTTCTTT	CASSLGVGLNTEAFF
TRBV9	TRBJ2-4	NA	NA	TGTGCCAGCAGTCGAGGGGATTCAGCCAAAAACATTCAGTACTTC	CASSRGDSAKNIQYF
TRBV29-1	TRBJ1-1	NA	NA	TGCAGCGGCGGGGTGAACACTGAAGCTTTCTTT	CSGGVNTEAFF
TRBV15	TRBJ2-7	NA	NA	TGTGCCACCAGCAATCTAGTCGGGGGAGACGAGCAGTACTTC	CATSNLVGGDEQYF
TRBV28	TRBJ1-1	NA	NA	TGTGCCAGCAGTTTAGCGGGTAACCCGGCTTTCTTT	CASSLAGNPAFF
TRBV9	TRBJ2-3	NA	NA	TGTGCCAGCAGCGTGCAGGGGCCAACAGATACGCAGTATTTT	CASSVQGPTDTQYF
TRBV5-1	TRBJ1-2	NA	NA	TGCGCCAGCAGCCCTGGGAGGGGACCAGGGACTTCCTTCGGAGGCTACACCTTC	CASSPGRGPGTSFGGYTF
TRBV18	TRBJ2-5	TRBD1	NA	TGTGCCAGCTCACCGGTGACAGGGTCGAGCCCTTTGGAGACCCAGTACTTC	CASSPVTGSSPLETQYF
TRBV18	TRBJ1-2	NA	few	TGTGCCAGCTCACCAGCACCCCTCTATGGCTACACCTTC	CASSPAPLYGYTF
TRBV20-1	TRBJ1-6	NA	NA	TGCAGTGCGAGTCAGAGGACGGGGGATAATTCACCCCTCCACTTT	CSASQRTGDNSPLHF
TRBV3-1/TRBV3-2	TRBJ1-2	TRBD1	NA	TGTGCCAGCAGCCAAAGGGACAGGGGATCCTATGGCTACACCTTC	CASSQRDRGSYGYTF
TRBV29-1	TRBJ2-7	NA	many	TGCAGCGGGGGGGCACAGGCATACGAGCAGTACTTC	CSGGAQAYEQYF
TRBV7-9	TRBJ1-5	NA	NA	TGTGCCAGCAGCCCGGAACAGGGAGGTCAGCCCCAGCATTTT	CASSPEQGGQPQHF
TRBV7-9	TRBJ1-5	NA	NA	TGTGCCAGCAGCTTAGCGCGCAATCAGCCCCAGCATTTT	CASSLARNQPQHF
TRBV29-1	TRBJ2-2	NA	NA	TGCAGCGTTCTCCCTTCGGTCGGGAAGGACACCGGGGAGCTGTTTTTT	CSVLPSVGKDTGELFF
TRBV7-8	TRBJ1-5	TRBD1	NA	TGTGCCAGCAGCTTACGGACAGGGCCCTATCAGCCCCAGCATTTT	CASSLRTGPYQPQHF
TRBV5-1	TRBJ2-2	NA	NA	TGCGCCAGCAGCTTGGCGGGGTCAAACACCGGGGAGCTGTTTTTT	CASSLAGSNTGELFF
TRBV7-3	TRBJ2-3	TRBD1	NA	TGTGCCAGCAGCTTCGGGACAGGGGGGAACACAGATACGCAGTATTTT	CASSFGTGGNTDTQYF